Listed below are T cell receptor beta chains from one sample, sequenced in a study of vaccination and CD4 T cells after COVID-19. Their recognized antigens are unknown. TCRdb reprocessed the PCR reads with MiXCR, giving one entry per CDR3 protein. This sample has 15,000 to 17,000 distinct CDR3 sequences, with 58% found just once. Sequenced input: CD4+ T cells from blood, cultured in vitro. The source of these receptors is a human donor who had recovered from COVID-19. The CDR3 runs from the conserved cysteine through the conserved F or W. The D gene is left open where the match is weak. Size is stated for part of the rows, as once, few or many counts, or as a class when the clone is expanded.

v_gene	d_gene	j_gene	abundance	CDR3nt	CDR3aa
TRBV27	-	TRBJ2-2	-	TGTGCCAGCGGCTCCCCACAGGGGGGGCGGACCGGGGAGCTGTTTTTT	CASGSPQGGRTGELFF
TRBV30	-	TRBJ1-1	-	TGTGCCTGGAGTGCACAGTTGAACACTGAAGCTTTCTTT	CAWSAQLNTEAFF
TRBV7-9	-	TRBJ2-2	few	TGTGCCAGCAGCTTGCTAGGGGCCACCGGGGAGCTGTTTTTT	CASSLLGATGELFF
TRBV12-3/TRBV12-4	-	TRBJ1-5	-	TGTGCCAGCAGCCCGGGACGCAATCAGCCCCAGCATTTT	CASSPGRNQPQHF
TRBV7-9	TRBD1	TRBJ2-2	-	TGTGCCAGCAGCTTACGCCCGCCGGGACAGAAGAACACCGGGGAGCTGTTTTTT	CASSLRPPGQKNTGELFF
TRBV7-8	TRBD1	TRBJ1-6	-	TGTGCCAGCAGCCTAGACTCAGGGGGCGCGCGATCACCCCTCCACTTT	CASSLDSGGARSPLHF
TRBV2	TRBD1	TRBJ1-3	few	TGTGCCAGCAGTGGGAGACAGGGGCTGTTCTCTGGAAACACCATATATTTT	CASSGRQGLFSGNTIYF
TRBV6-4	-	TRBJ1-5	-	TGTGCCAGCAGTGACTCGACGCCTTGGAATGACCCGCCTAGAAGCAATCAGCCCCAGCATTTT	CASSDSTPWNDPPRSNQPQHF
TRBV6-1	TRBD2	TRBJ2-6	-	TGTGCCACCGGGGGGGGGCTCTCTGGGGCCAACGTCCTGACTTTC	CATGGGLSGANVLTF
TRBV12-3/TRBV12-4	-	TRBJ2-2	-	TGTGCCACGAGACAGTCCCCATGGGACACCGGGGAGCTGTTTTTT	CATRQSPWDTGELFF
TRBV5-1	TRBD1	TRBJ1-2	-	TGCGCCAGCAGCGGCGGGACAGTCCGGGGCTACACCTTC	CASSGGTVRGYTF
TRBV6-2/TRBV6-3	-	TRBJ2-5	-	TGTGCCAGCACCACCCGCGACCGCTGGGAGACCCAGTACTTC	CASTTRDRWETQYF
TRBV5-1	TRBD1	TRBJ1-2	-	TGCGCCAGCACTCAACAGGGGGATTCTGACTATGGCTACACCTTC	CASTQQGDSDYGYTF
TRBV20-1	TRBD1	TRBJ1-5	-	TGCAGTGCCGCGGACAGGAAAGAAGGCAATCAGCCCCAGCATTTT	CSAADRKEGNQPQHF
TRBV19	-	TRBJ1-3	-	TGTGCCAGCCAGACCAGCTTATTCGGCACCATATATTTT	CASQTSLFGTIYF
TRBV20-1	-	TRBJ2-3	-	TGCAGTGCTAAGCCGAGACAGGCCCTCACAGATACGCAGTATTTT	CSAKPRQALTDTQYF
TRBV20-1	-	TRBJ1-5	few	TGCAGTGCTAGCCCAGGACTCAATCAGCCCCAGCATTTT	CSASPGLNQPQHF
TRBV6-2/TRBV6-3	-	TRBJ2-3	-	TGTGCCACCAAGACTTTCACAGATACGCAGTATTTT	CATKTFTDTQYF
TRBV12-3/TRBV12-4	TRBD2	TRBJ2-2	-	TGTGCCAGCAGTTTGGGAGGGTACATCGGGGAGCTGTTTTTT	CASSLGGYIGELFF
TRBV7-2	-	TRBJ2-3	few	TGTGCCAGCAGCCCTCAGGGATGGGATACGCAGTATTTT	CASSPQGWDTQYF
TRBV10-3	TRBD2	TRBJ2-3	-	TGTGCTACGGCGGGGGGGCGGGAAGATACGCAGTATTTT	CATAGGREDTQYF
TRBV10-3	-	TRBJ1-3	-	TGTGCCATCAGTGAGTCAGGGTACTCTGGAAACACCATATATTTT	CAISESGYSGNTIYF
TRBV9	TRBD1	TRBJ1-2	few	TGTGCCAGCAGCGCCCAGGGGGCGCAGGGCTACACCTTC	CASSAQGAQGYTF
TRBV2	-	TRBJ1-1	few	TGTGCCAGCAGTGAAAACCGAGGAGTCACTGAAGCTTTCTTT	CASSENRGVTEAFF
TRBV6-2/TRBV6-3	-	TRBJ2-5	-	TGTGCCAGCAGCTCTCGAGAGACCCAGTACTTC	CASSSRETQYF
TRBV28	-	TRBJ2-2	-	TGTGCCAGCACCCCGGCGGGTGGTAGAACCGGGGAGCTGTTTTTT	CASTPAGGRTGELFF
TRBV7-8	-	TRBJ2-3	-	TGTGCCAGCAGCTTAGCGCGACGAGGAGATACGCAGTATTTT	CASSLARRGDTQYF
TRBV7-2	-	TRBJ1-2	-	TGTACCAGCAGCTCCGATTATGGCTACACCTTC	CTSSSDYGYTF
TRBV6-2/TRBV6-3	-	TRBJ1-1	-	TGTGCCAGCAGTTACTCTCCGACAGGACGTAGTAGAATCGAAGCTTTCTTT	CASSYSPTGRSRIEAFF